This T cell receptor beta chain was sequenced during a study of identical twins. Overall study findings and caveats: Abundant beta clonotypes from cord blood bore fewer insertions; memory repertoires lacked this pattern.

One entry per CDR3 protein, called by TCRdb with MiXCR from the 5' RACE reads. The table lists some 710,000 distinct CDR3 sequences, roughly 6.2% of them singletons, with roughly 2% in the top ten. This clonotype was seen a single time. The antigen remains undetermined. At one end, the junction sequence differs from germline, possibly due to a read error. CDR1 and CDR2 from the germline V gene are DFQATT and SNEGSKA (reference sequence). The CDR3 is 13 residues long. The genes are TRBV20-1 and TRBJ2-1; no clear D gene. This TCR came from a man younger than 35 in good health. The sequencing input was naive T cells sorted from blood. The CDR3 loop reads CSQRRNSNNEQFF. The CDR3 DNA sequence: TGCAGCCAAAGAAGGAACTCCAACAATGAGCAGTTCTTC.